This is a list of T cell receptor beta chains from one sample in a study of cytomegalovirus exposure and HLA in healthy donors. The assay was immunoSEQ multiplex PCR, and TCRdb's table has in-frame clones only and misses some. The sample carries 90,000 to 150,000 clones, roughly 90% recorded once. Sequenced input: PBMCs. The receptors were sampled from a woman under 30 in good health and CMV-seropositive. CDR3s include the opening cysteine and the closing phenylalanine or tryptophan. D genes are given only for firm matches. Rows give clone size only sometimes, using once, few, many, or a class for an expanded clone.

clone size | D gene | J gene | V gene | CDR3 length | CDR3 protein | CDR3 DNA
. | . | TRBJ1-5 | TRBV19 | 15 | CASSIVAPGPQPQHF | TGTGCCAGTAGTATAGTCGCCCCAGGGCCTCAGCCCCAGCATTTT
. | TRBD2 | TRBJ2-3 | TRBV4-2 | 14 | CASSPSGSTDTQYF | TGTGCCAGCAGCCCTAGCGGGAGCACAGATACGCAGTATTTT
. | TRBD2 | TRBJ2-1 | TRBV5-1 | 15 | CASSLTGTSVDEQFF | TGCGCCAGCAGCTTGACCGGGACTAGCGTCGATGAGCAGTTCTTC
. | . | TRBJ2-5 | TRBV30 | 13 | CAWSLGTKETQYF | TGTGCCTGGAGTCTAGGCACTAAAGAGACCCAGTACTTC
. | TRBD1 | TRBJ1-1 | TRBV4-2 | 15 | CASSQVVRGLTEAFF | TGTGCCAGCAGCCAAGTAGTCAGGGGGCTCACTGAAGCTTTCTTT
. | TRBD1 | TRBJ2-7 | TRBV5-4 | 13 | CASSKTGDYEQYF | TGTGCCAGCAGCAAAACAGGGGACTACGAGCAGTACTTC
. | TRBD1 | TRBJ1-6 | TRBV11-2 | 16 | CASSSFGDRKNSPLHF | TGTGCCAGCAGCTCCTTTGGGGACAGAAAAAATTCACCCCTCCACTTT
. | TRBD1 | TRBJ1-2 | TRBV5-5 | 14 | CASSLGQDFYGYTF | TGTGCCAGCAGCCTGGGACAGGACTTCTATGGCTACACCTTC
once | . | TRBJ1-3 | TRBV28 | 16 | CASSLGHRVPGNTIYF | TGTGCCAGCAGCTTAGGGCACAGGGTTCCTGGAAACACCATATATTTT
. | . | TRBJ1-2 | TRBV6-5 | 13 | CASRLTANYGYTF | TGTGCCAGCAGACTGACAGCCAACTATGGCTACACCTTC
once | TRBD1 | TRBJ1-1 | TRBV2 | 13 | CASQGQMNTEAFF | TGTGCCAGCCAGGGACAGATGAACACTGAAGCTTTCTTT
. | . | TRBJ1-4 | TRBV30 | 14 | CAWSGMQGNEKLFF | TGTGCCTGGAGTGGGATGCAGGGTAATGAAAAACTGTTTTTT
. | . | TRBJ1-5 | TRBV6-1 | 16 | CASSEVVTARNQPQHF | TGTGCCAGCAGTGAAGTGGTAACAGCAAGAAATCAGCCCCAGCATTTT
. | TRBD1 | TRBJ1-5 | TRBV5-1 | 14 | CASSSAGGGQPQHF | TGCGCCAGCAGTTCGGCAGGGGGTGGACAGCCCCAGCATTTT
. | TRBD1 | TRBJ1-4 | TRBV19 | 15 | CASSARGLANEKLFF | TGTGCCAGTAGTGCCAGGGGGTTAGCTAATGAAAAACTGTTTTTT